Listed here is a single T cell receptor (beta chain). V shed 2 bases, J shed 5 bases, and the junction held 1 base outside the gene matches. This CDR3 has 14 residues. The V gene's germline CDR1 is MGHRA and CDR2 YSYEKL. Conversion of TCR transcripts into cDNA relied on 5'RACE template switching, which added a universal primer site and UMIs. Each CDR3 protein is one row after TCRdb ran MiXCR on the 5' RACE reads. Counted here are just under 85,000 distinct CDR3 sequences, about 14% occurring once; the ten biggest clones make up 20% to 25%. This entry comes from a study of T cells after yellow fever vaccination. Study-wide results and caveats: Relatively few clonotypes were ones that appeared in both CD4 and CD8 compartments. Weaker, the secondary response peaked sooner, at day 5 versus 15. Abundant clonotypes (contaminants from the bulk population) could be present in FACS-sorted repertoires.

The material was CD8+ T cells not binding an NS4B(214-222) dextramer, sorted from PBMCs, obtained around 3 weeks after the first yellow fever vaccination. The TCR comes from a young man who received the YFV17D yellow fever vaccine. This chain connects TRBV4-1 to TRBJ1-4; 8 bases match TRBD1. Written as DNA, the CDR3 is TGCGCCAGCAGCCAATGGACAGGGAATGAAAAACTGTTTTTT. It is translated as CASSQWTGNEKLFF.